This TCR beta chain was found in a study of blood T cell repertoires in COVID-19. CDR1 is MNHNY and CDR2 is SVGAGI in the germline V gene (reference sequence). This CDR3 is built from 14 residues. V lost 5 bases to trimming and J lost 0 bases, with 7 bases between them. Original analysis: Reference gene primer amplification gave estimated nucleated cell counts. The repertoire was sequenced with immunoSEQ multiplex PCR; TCRdb's copy has only in-frame clones and lacks some. Clone size and the V and J calls come from that table; the DNA yielded D and trimming. The sample records roughly 200,000 clones, 75% to 90% being singletons.

The chain has TRBV6-6 and TRBJ1-4; the D is unclear. Sequencing input: peripheral blood. This TCR came from a man aged 55 to 69 with acute or convalescent COVID-19. As DNA, the CDR3 is TGTGCCAGCAGTAACACAGCAACTAATGAAAAACTGTTTTTT. Its protein is CASSNTATNEKLFF.